The 11 T cell receptor beta chains given below trace back to one sample, sequenced in a study of shared clonotypes between healthy human individuals. Produced via immunoSEQ multiplex PCR; TCRdb's table is partial and in-frame only. The data contain about 870,000 clones, 80% to 95% of them singletons. CD8 cells regarded as naive lacked CD45RO, were positively chosen for CCR7, and omitted terminally differentiated effector memory CD45RA+ cells. The specimen was naive CD8+ T cells sorted from blood. Receptors were obtained from a man aged 30 to 45 in good health.

The chain combines TRBV5-1 with TRBJ2-1; 10 bases match TRBD2. The junction had 6 bases not matched to a gene; V was cut back by 5 bases and J by 4 bases. The CDR3 has 15 residues. The germline V gene has CDR1 SGHRS and CDR2 YFSETQ. The CDR3 coding sequence is TGCGCCAGCAGAAGTACTAGCGGGATTTACAATGAGCAGTTCTTC. The encoded protein is CASRSTSGIYNEQFF.

The rearrangement joins TRBV27 to TRBJ1-1; a weak D match, TRBD1 (6 bases). The V and J ends lost 3 bases and 0 bases respectively, with 14 bases between them. Germline CDR1 is MNHEY and CDR2 is SMNVEV (reference sequence). This CDR3 is 16 amino acids long. This chain's CDR3 is CASSLWVGGLNTEAFF. As DNA, the CDR3 is TGTGCCAGCAGTTTGTGGGTAGGGGGACTGAACACTGAAGCTTTCTTT.

A word on this clone: Given a far larger clone just one base away, this is likely a sequencing read error. The chain has TRBV7-8 and TRBJ2-1; TRBD1 matches at 7 bases. There are 13 residues in the CDR3. Per the germline V gene, CDR1 is SGHVS and CDR2 is FQNEAQ. The CDR3 reads CVSTEGQYNEQFF. The CDR3 DNA follows: TGTGTCAGCACCGAGGGACAGTACAATGAGCAGTTCTTC.

In this sample, this clone turned up once. V gene TRBV7-9 combines with J gene TRBJ1-5, with D uncertain. V was pared by 4 bases and J by 9 bases, with 22 bases between. The germline V gene encodes CDR1 SEHNR and CDR2 FQNEAQ (reference sequence). The CDR3 is 16 amino acids. The DNA for the CDR3 is TGTGCCAGCAGCTCCGGGTCCCAGTATACCCATTTGCCCCAGCATTTT. Its protein product is CASSSGSQYTHLPQHF.

The rearrangement joins TRBV11-2 to TRBJ2-7; D is ambiguous. The V end lost 1 base, the J end lost 0 bases, and 13 bases lay between the germline ends. The CDR3 consists of 16 residues. Germline CDR1 and CDR2: SGHAT and FQNNGV. CDR3 DNA: TGTGCCAGCAGCTTAGGGGCAGCGATCAGCTCCTACGAGCAGTACTTC. Translated, it gives CASSLGAAISSYEQYF.

CDR3 sequence: CASSTRGNGYTF. The CDR3 DNA is TGTGCCAGCAGCACCCGGGGGAATGGCTACACCTTC. The rearrangement links TRBV9 to TRBJ1-2; the D gene is possibly TRBD1 (5 bases). Between the trimmed V and J ends, which lost 4 bases and 6 bases, there was a span of 10 bases. The CDR3 totals 12 residues. Germline V gene lookup returns CDR1 SGDLS and CDR2 YYNGEE.

The chain recombines TRBV10-3 with TRBJ2-7; 8 bases are a match to TRBD2. Germline V gene data show CDR1 as ENHRY and CDR2 as SYGVKD. CDR3 length: 14 residues. V dropped 4 bases and J dropped 4; count of bases not matched to a gene: 6. This CDR3 is CAISASGGSYEQYF. The CDR3 nucleotides read TGTGCCATCAGTGCGTCGGGAGGGTCTTACGAGCAGTACTTC.

The rearrangement joins TRBV6-6 to TRBJ1-2; D remains unclear. The CDR3 sequence is 13 residues long. Germline values: CDR1 MNHNY, CDR2 SVGAGI (reference sequence). The germline V and J ends were trimmed by 0 bases and 5 bases, with 7 bases remaining between them. CDR3 sequence (DNA): TGTGCCAGCAGTTACTCGACACTTTATGGCTACACCTTC. Translation: CASSYSTLYGYTF.

The chain has TRBV7-9 and TRBJ2-7, with 8 bases that match TRBD2. The ends lost 5 bases at V and 4 bases at J; junction bases unmatched: 7. The germline CDR1 and CDR2 sequences are SEHNR and FQNEAQ (reference sequence). This CDR3 is built from 14 residues. This CDR3 is CASSPGGRLYEQYF. The DNA of the CDR3 is TGTGCCAGCAGCCCGGGGGGGAGGCTTTACGAGCAGTACTTC.

The CDR3 DNA sequence: TGTGCCAGCAGCGCCGGGAAATTCAACGAGCAGTACTTC. This codes for CASSAGKFNEQYF. This rearrangement joins TRBV7-8 to TRBJ2-7; the D gene is possibly TRBD2 (5 bases). Germline V gene sequence: CDR1 SGHVS, CDR2 FQNEAQ. This CDR3 has 13 amino acids. Trimming pared 5 bases from V and 5 bases from J, leaving 13 bases between.

The chain carries TRBV27 and TRBJ2-7; 7 nucleotides align to TRBD1. V dropped 4 bases and J dropped 4; count of bases not matched to a gene: 7. CDR3 size: 14 residues. Germline CDR1 and CDR2: MNHEY and SMNVEV (reference sequence). The CDR3, as DNA: TGTGCCAGCAGTTCAGTCCGGGACAGATACGAGCAGTACTTC. Encoded protein: CASSSVRDRYEQYF.